Reported below is one T cell receptor beta chain. The data were taken from a study of blood T cell repertoires in COVID-19. V gave up 2 bases and J gave up 3 bases, with 8 bases separating them. Germline loops: CDR1 LNHDA, CDR2 SQIVND (reference sequence). The CDR3 is made up of 14 amino acids. The protocol was immunoSEQ multiplex PCR, while the TCRdb copy is restricted to in-frame clones and leaves out a portion. The data show 450,000 or so clones, with 80% to 90% seen just once and 0.75% to 0.9% held by the top ten. Sequencing was carried out using peripheral blood. The chain couples TRBV19 to TRBJ1-5, with D perhaps TRBD1 (5 bases). The source of this sequence is a young man with COVID-19, enrolled during active disease. CDR3 sequence reads: CASSIQGNNQPQHF. As DNA, the CDR3 is TGTGCCAGTAGTATACAGGGAAACAATCAGCCCCAGCATTTT.